Many counts were recorded for the clone carrying this TCR beta chain. This sample stems from a study of T cell repertoires in cytomegalovirus infection. TCRdb redid the calling of the reads with MiXCR, one entry per CDR3 protein. Among 150,000 to 200,000 distinct CDR3 sequences listed, roughly a fifth were seen once. This CDR3 region has 13 residues. Trimming stripped 3 bases from V and 0 bases from J, with 5 bases between. Germline CDR1 SGHTA, CDR2 FQGNSA. Sequencing used PBMCs. V usage is TRBV7-2 and J usage is TRBJ1-1; D remains unclear. The sequence was collected from a human donor in good health (CMV status not recorded). Some clones in this sample may be carry-over from other donors' samples. CDR3 DNA sequence: TGTGCCAGCAGCTTGACCATGAACACTGAAGCTTTCTTT. It yields the protein CASSLTMNTEAFF.